The next 20 T cell receptor beta chains were all read from a single sample in a study of cytomegalovirus exposure and HLA in healthy donors (dated by TCRdb to about 2017). Library construction relied on the immunoSEQ multiplex PCR assay. The multiplex PCR relied on a mix of 60 forward primers for TCR Vbeta segments and 13 reverse primers for TCR Jbeta segments. The immuneACCESS repertoire file appears here via TCRdb, limited to in-frame rearrangements. These files lack a portion of the clones; in checked studies, under half of the deficit traces to unresolved V genes, and the cause of the others is not known. For this sample the table gives 180,000 or so clones, of which 70% to 90% were detected only once. The ten largest make up roughly 9.3% of the sample. The sequenced sample consisted of PBMCs. The receptor set was obtained from a man younger than 35 in good health and CMV-seropositive.

The rearrangement joins TRBV7-6 to TRBJ2-7, with D possibly being TRBD1 (6 bases). Germline CDR1 and CDR2: SGHVS and FNYEAQ. V was trimmed by 3 bases and J by 1 base, leaving 13 bases between them. The CDR3 extends over 15 amino acids. The CDR3 bases are TGTGCCAGCAGCTTGGGTCAGGACAGTTCCTACGAGCAGTACTTC. Translating it yields CASSLGQDSSYEQYF.

The chain links TRBV6-5 to TRBJ2-3, with 8 bases fitting TRBD2. The CDR3 extends over 16 amino acids. Losses at the gene ends were 0 bases for V and 4 bases for J; bases not matched to a gene: 6. Germline assignment: CDR1 MNHEY and CDR2 SVGAGI. CDR3 sequence (DNA): TGTGCCAGCAGTTACTCGGGACTAGGGGAAGCAGATACGCAGTATTTT. Protein: CASSYSGLGEADTQYF.

V and J are TRBV7-9 and TRBJ2-6, with 8 bases that match TRBD2. Germline CDR1 SEHNR, CDR2 FQNEAQ (reference sequence). This CDR3 comprises 19 residues. V lost 4 bases to trimming and J lost 0 bases; unmatched junction nucleotides: 11. The CDR3: CASSSGTRGGNSGANVLTF. The CDR3 nucleotides are TGTGCCAGCAGCTCTGGTACTCGCGGGGGGAACTCTGGGGCCAACGTCCTGACTTTC. Full variable domain (missing parts from reference TRBV7-9 and TRBJ2-6): DTGVSQNPRHKITKRGQNVTFRCDPISEHNRLYWYRQTLGQGPEFLTYFQNEAQLEKSRLLSDRFSAERPKGSFSTLEIQRTEQGDSAMYLCASSSGTRGGNSGANVLTFGAGSRLTVL.

This clone was found a few times. The V call is TRBV7-6, the J call TRBJ1-1; D might be TRBD1 (5 bases). Trimming shortened V by 5 bases and J by 0 bases, and 16 bases separated the two germline ends. The germline V gene encodes CDR1 SGHVS and CDR2 FNYEAQ. The CDR3 consists of 16 residues. The CDR3 nucleotides are TGTGCCAGCAGCCAGGGCTGGGGGGAGATGAACACTGAAGCTTTCTTT. Translation gives CASSQGWGEMNTEAFF.

The genes are TRBV6-1 and TRBJ2-7, with a tentative D call TRBD1 (6 bases). CDR3 length: 14 amino acids. The germline gives CDR1 MNHNS, CDR2 SASEGT. Trimming stripped 7 bases from V and 4 bases from J, with 17 bases between. The CDR3 bases are TGTGCCAGCACCAAAGGGGGTTCCAGGTACGAGCAGTACTTC. This translates into CASTKGGSRYEQYF.

This chain connects TRBV7-9 to TRBJ2-3, with a tentative D call TRBD2 (5 bases). Trimming shortened V by 0 bases and J by 0 bases, and 7 bases separated the two germline ends. In germline, CDR1 is SEHNR, CDR2 FQNEAQ (reference sequence). This CDR3 region has 15 residues. CDR3 sequence reads: CASSLASSSTDTQYF. The CDR3 nucleotides are TGTGCCAGCAGCTTAGCCTCTAGCAGCACAGATACGCAGTATTTT.

The chain combines TRBV9 with TRBJ2-5; D not certain. The J call may be incorrect, as the DNA end agrees better with TRBJ2-7. This CDR3 has 14 amino acids. Germline V gives CDR1 SGDLS, CDR2 YYNGEE. CDR3 nucleotide sequence: TGTGCCAGCAGCCCAACCCCAAGCTCCTACGAGCAGTACTTC. Translated: CASSPTPSSYEQYF.

The chain recombines TRBV6-1 with TRBJ2-1, with 13 nucleotides matching TRBD2. V was clipped by 6 bases and J by 8 bases; unmatched bases: 7. The CDR3 covers 15 residues. Germline CDR1 reads MNHNS; CDR2 reads SASEGT. For the CDR3, the DNA is TGTGCCAGCAGCGCAAGGACTAGCGGGGGTGATGAGCAGTTCTTC. Translated, it gives CASSARTSGGDEQFF.

The chain joins TRBV5-4 to TRBJ2-1; 13 bases are shared with TRBD2. This CDR3 has 17 amino acids. J was trimmed by 4 bases and V by 3 bases; bases with no gene match: 7. Germline lookup yields CDR1 SGHNT and CDR2 YYREEE (reference sequence). CDR3 DNA: TGTGCCAGCAGCTCCAAGACTAGCGGGGGGTCTTACAATGAGCAGTTCTTC. It encodes CASSSKTSGGSYNEQFF.

The CDR3: CASSSTGEETQYF. Here the CDR3 DNA reads TGTGCCAGCAGCTCCACAGGGGAAGAGACCCAGTACTTC. The J gene is TRBJ2-5, the V gene TRBV7-6, with TRBD1 identical over 7 bases. The CDR3 sequence is 13 residues long. Per germline, CDR1 SGHVS and CDR2 FNYEAQ. V was pared by 4 bases and J by 3 bases, with 2 bases of the junction left unmatched.

This sequence joins TRBV4-3 and TRBJ2-7; 7 bases align to TRBD2. V shed 2 bases, J shed 3 bases, and the junction held 10 bases outside the gene matches. The CDR3 extends over 16 amino acids. Germline loops: CDR1 LGHNA, CDR2 YSLEER. CDR3 sequence (DNA): TGCGCCAGCAGCCAACCCGCCCCTCGGGGGGACTACGAGCAGTACTTC. Translated, it gives CASSQPAPRGDYEQYF.

The chain uses TRBV5-1 and TRBJ2-5; 7 bases line up with TRBD1. The CDR3 contains 12 residues. From germline, CDR1 is SGHRS and CDR2 YFSETQ. J lost 4 bases, V lost 5 bases, and 2 bases had no gene match. The CDR3 sequence is CASSRGRETQYF. The CDR3 DNA follows: TGCGCCAGCAGTAGGGGGCGAGAGACCCAGTACTTC.

This rearrangement joins TRBV5-1 to TRBJ1-2, with D perhaps matching TRBD1 (5 bases). Trimming cost V 3 bases and J 3 bases, with 9 bases left between them. CDR3 size: 13 residues. The germline V gene has CDR1 SGHRS and CDR2 YFSETQ. The CDR3 nucleotides are TGCGCCAGCAGCTCAGGGAACTACTATGGCTACACCTTC. It translates to CASSSGNYYGYTF.

This chain joins TRBV9 and TRBJ2-1; 8 bases match TRBD1. CDR1 is SGDLS and CDR2 is YYNGEE in the germline V gene. The CDR3 sequence is 16 residues long. V lost 4 bases to trimming and J lost 2 bases; unmatched junction nucleotides: 8. Written as DNA, the CDR3 is TGTGCCAGCAGCCCTCAGGGGGCAAAAACCTACAATGAGCAGTTCTTC. Its translation: CASSPQGAKTYNEQFF. Using reference TRBV9 and TRBJ2-1 for the parts outside the CDR3, the full variable domain is DSGVTQTPKHLITATGQRVTLRCSPRSGDLSVYWYQQSLDQGLQFLIQYYNGEERAKGNILERFSAQQFPDLHSELNLSSLELGDSALYFCASSPQGAKTYNEQFFGPGTRLTVL.

The J gene is TRBJ1-5, the V gene TRBV19; D gene uncertain. There are 13 residues in the CDR3. V was pared by 5 bases and J by 3 bases, with 8 bases between. Germline CDR1 is LNHDA and CDR2 is SQIVND (reference sequence). The CDR3 region has the DNA TGTGCCAGTAGTGGTCGGGTCAATCAGCCCCAGCATTTT. Amino acid sequence: CASSGRVNQPQHF.

J is TRBJ2-7 and V is TRBV2, with D maybe TRBD1 (6 bases). The V and J ends lost 8 bases and 6 bases respectively, with 14 bases between them. The CDR3 extends over 12 amino acids. Germline V CDR1 and CDR2: SNHLY, FYNNEI. The CDR3 nucleotides are TGTGCCAGCTCAGGGGTTGCGGGCGAGCAGTACTTC. Its protein is CASSGVAGEQYF.

The CDR3, as DNA: TGTGCCAGCAGTTCACTCGCCCCGGGGGGCTACACCTTC. Its protein product is CASSSLAPGGYTF. The rearrangement joins TRBV6-5 to TRBJ1-2; D is unclear. The germline V gene has CDR1 MNHEY and CDR2 SVGAGI. The CDR3 has 13 amino acids. V gave up 4 bases and J gave up 8 bases, with 14 bases separating them.

V is TRBV30 and J is TRBJ2-7; no clear D gene. CDR1 is GTSNPN and CDR2 is SVGIG in the germline V gene (reference sequence). V was shortened by 2 bases and J by 6 bases, with 14 bases between the two germline ends. The CDR3 runs 13 residues. The CDR3 region is CAWSNIRNGEQYF. Written as DNA, the CDR3 is TGTGCCTGGAGTAACATACGAAATGGCGAGCAGTACTTC.

This clone has just one count. The chain couples TRBV28 to TRBJ2-7, with a tentative D call TRBD1 (6 bases). The ends were cut back, 4 bases at V and 0 bases at J, with 13 bases in the middle. CDR1 and CDR2 from the germline V gene are MDHEN and SYDVKM. The CDR3 extends over 15 amino acids. The CDR3 loop is CASSYGQLSSYEQYF. In DNA, the CDR3 is TGTGCCAGCAGTTATGGACAGTTGAGCTCCTACGAGCAGTACTTC.

V gene TRBV27 combines with J gene TRBJ1-5; 10 nucleotides match TRBD1. The CDR3 spans 14 residues. Germline CDR1 and CDR2: MNHEY and SMNVEV (reference sequence). V gave up 4 bases and J gave up 6 bases; unmatched junction bases: 3. This chain's CDR3 is CASSWDRGSQPQHF. CDR3 nucleotides: TGTGCCAGCAGTTGGGACAGGGGATCTCAGCCCCAGCATTTT.